These 22 T cell receptor beta chains were sequenced from one sample in a study of CD8 T cells in ankylosing spondylitis. Study-wide findings and caveats: Ankylosing spondylitis blood seemed to carry a telltale TCR beta motif made of about 8 highly homologous variants.

These receptors have no known antigen. TCRdb passed the 5' RACE reads through MiXCR, listing each CDR3 protein once. The repertoire holds 200,000 to 250,000 distinct CDR3 sequences, 6% to 8% seen once, with 14% in the top ten. The sequencing sample was made of blood, either unsorted or a sorted T cell fraction (not recorded which). The receptors here all came from a male donor with ankylosing spondylitis.

This clonotype was seen only a few times. V is TRBV29-1 and J is TRBJ2-3; perhaps D is TRBD1 or TRBD2 (5 bases each). The CDR3 has 17 residues. Deletions cut 3 bases from V and 2 bases from J, with 21 bases between. CDR1 SQVTM and CDR2 ANQGSEA come from the germline V gene. The CDR3 region is CSVDGAGTFQDTDTQYF. The DNA for the CDR3 is TGCAGCGTTGATGGGGCGGGTACGTTCCAGGACACAGATACGCAGTATTTT.

This clonotype showed up many times. This sequence joins TRBV11-2 and TRBJ2-7, with a tentative D call TRBD1 (5 bases). CDR1 SGHAT and CDR2 FQNNGV come from the germline V gene. Trimming removed 6 bases from V and 7 bases from J, with 16 bases in between. This CDR3 region has 13 residues. The CDR3 sequence is CASRNSGLAEQYF. The CDR3 nucleotides are TGTGCCAGCAGAAACTCAGGGTTGGCGGAGCAGTACTTC.

The chain combines TRBV7-8 with TRBJ2-7; TRBD1 matches 11 bases. CDR1 SGHVS and CDR2 FQNEAQ come from the germline V gene. CDR3 length: 16 residues. J gave up 3 bases and V 2 bases, and 6 bases lay outside the gene matches. CDR3 coding DNA: TGTGCCAGCAGCTTATTACCGGGACAGGGGGACTACGAGCAGTACTTC. Translating it yields CASSLLPGQGDYEQYF.

The gene calls are TRBV27 and TRBJ2-7; 7 bases align to TRBD1. The CDR3 runs to 16 residues. From germline, CDR1 is MNHEY and CDR2 SMNVEV (reference sequence). V shed 2 bases, J shed 0 bases, and the junction held 7 bases outside the gene matches. The chain's CDR3 is CASSLEAPGGSYEQYF. DNA of the CDR3: TGTGCCAGCAGTTTAGAAGCGCCAGGGGGCTCCTACGAGCAGTACTTC.

This clonotype was recorded at least ten times. The chain recombines TRBV12-5 with TRBJ2-5; the D is unclear. V was cut by 5 bases and J by 5 bases, with 12 bases left in between. The length of the CDR3 is 13 residues. Germline V gives CDR1 LGHNT, CDR2 FRNRAP. The CDR3 loop reads CASGPPNGETQYF. DNA of the CDR3: TGTGCTAGTGGTCCCCCGAACGGGGAGACCCAGTACTTC.

This clonotype has ten or more counts. In nucleotides, the CDR3 is TGTGCCTCAGCGACTAGGCGCACAGATACGCAGTATTTT. This sequence encodes CASATRRTDTQYF. The chain combines TRBV4-2 with TRBJ2-3, with D maybe TRBD2 (6 bases). The CDR3 is made up of 13 amino acids. The germline CDR1 and CDR2 sequences are LGHNA and YNFKEQ. V lost 11 bases and J 1 base, leaving 13 bases between the germline ends.

This clonotype showed up many times. This chain links TRBV11-2 with TRBJ2-3; TRBD2 matches at 9 bases. Germline CDR1 is SGHAT and CDR2 is FQNNGV. This CDR3 spans 14 amino acids. Germline trimming cut 3 bases from V and 6 bases from J; bases unmatched to any gene: 4. Here the CDR3 reads CASSFSGGRDTQYF. The CDR3 DNA reads TGTGCCAGCAGCTTCAGCGGGGGGAGGGATACGCAGTATTTT. The variable domain in full, completed from reference TRBV11-2 and TRBJ2-3, reads EAGVAQSPRYKIIEKRQSVAFWCNPISGHATLYWYQQILGQGPKLLIQFQNNGVVDDSQLPKDRFSAERLKGVDSTLKIQPAKLEDSAVYLCASSFSGGRDTQYFGPGTRLTVL.

This clonotype was counted at least ten times. The chain recombines TRBV24-1 with TRBJ2-7; maybe TRBD1 (6 bases). Germline lookup yields CDR1 KGHDR and CDR2 SFDVKD. V shed 4 bases and J shed 7 bases, with 19 bases lying between them. CDR3 length: 15 residues. The CDR3 nucleotides are TGTGCCACCAGTGACAACACAGGGAGCGTAGGAGAGCAGTACTTC. It translates to CATSDNTGSVGEQYF.

This clonotype was detected ten times or more. The chain uses TRBV7-2 and TRBJ2-1, with 8 positions matching TRBD2. The CDR3 is made up of 15 amino acids. The germline V gene has CDR1 SGHTA and CDR2 FQGNSA. Germline trimming cut 1 base from V and 5 bases from J; bases unmatched to any gene: 4. The CDR3 reads CASSLVLAVDNEQFF. In DNA form, the CDR3 reads TGTGCCAGCAGCTTAGTACTAGCGGTGGACAATGAGCAGTTCTTC. The whole variable domain, filled in from reference TRBV7-2 and TRBJ2-1, reads GAGVSQSPSNKVTEKGKDVELRCDPISGHTALYWYRQSLGQGLEFLIYFQGNSAPDKSGLPSDRFSAERTGGSVSTLTIQRTQQEDSAVYLCASSLVLAVDNEQFFGPGTRLTVL.

This clonotype was counted ten times or more. The V call is TRBV20-1, the J call TRBJ2-3, with a tentative D call TRBD2 (6 bases). The CDR3 is 16 residues long. Germline V gene lookup returns CDR1 DFQATT and CDR2 SNEGSKA (reference sequence). V was clipped by 6 bases and J by 3 bases, with 22 bases between them. CDR3 DNA: TGCAGTGCCGGAGCGGACCCTCCACGGGGGACAGATACGCAGTATTTT. It yields the protein CSAGADPPRGTDTQYF.

This clonotype was observed at least ten times. This rearrangement joins TRBV5-1 to TRBJ2-2; 8 bases are shared with TRBD1. The germline gives CDR1 SGHRS, CDR2 YFSETQ. The CDR3 runs to 15 residues. Trimming at V came to 3 bases and at J to 9 bases, leaving 10 bases not matched to a gene. CDR3 loop: CASSSLDRENRELFF. CDR3 in DNA: TGCGCCAGCAGCTCCCTGGACAGGGAGAACAGGGAGCTGTTTTTT.

Sample share makes this clonotype medium-sized. The V gene is TRBV19, the J gene TRBJ2-1; 7 nucleotides line up with TRBD2. The CDR3 is made up of 15 amino acids. Trimming at V came to 8 bases and at J to 5 bases, leaving 12 bases not matched to a gene. From germline, CDR1 is LNHDA and CDR2 SQIVND (reference sequence). CDR3 residues: CASSPWAGANNEQFF. In nucleotides, the CDR3 is TGTGCCAGTTCCCCCTGGGCGGGAGCTAACAATGAGCAGTTCTTC.

This clonotype appeared many times. The V and J genes are TRBV7-8 and TRBJ1-5; D gene uncertain. Between the trimmed V and J ends, which lost 2 bases and 6 bases, there was a span of 11 bases. This CDR3 spans 14 amino acids. Per the germline V gene, CDR1 is SGHVS and CDR2 is FQNEAQ. DNA for the CDR3: TGTGCCAGCAGCTTACTTGGGAATGGTCAGCCCCAGCATTTT. Amino acids: CASSLLGNGQPQHF.

The chain links TRBV28 to TRBJ1-5; tentatively, D is TRBD1 (5 bases). Trimming pared 6 bases from V and 2 bases from J, leaving 14 bases between. Germline CDR1 MDHEN, CDR2 SYDVKM. This CDR3 spans 15 amino acids. The CDR3 DNA follows: TGTGCCAGCAGGATCAGGGTAATTGGCAATCAGCCCCAGCATTTT. Its translation: CASRIRVIGNQPQHF.

This sequence joins TRBV13 and TRBJ2-1; 8 bases fit TRBD1. CDR1 is PRHDT and CDR2 is FYEKMQ in the germline V gene (reference sequence). CDR3 size: 16 residues. Unmatched junction bases numbered 10, after V lost 6 bases and J lost 3 bases. The CDR3 DNA follows: TGTGCCAGCAGGCCCGAGGGGACAGGCGTCTACAATGAGCAGTTCTTC. This translates into CASRPEGTGVYNEQFF. The whole variable domain, remainder taken from reference TRBV13 and TRBJ2-1, is AAGVIQSPRHLIKEKRETATLKCYPIPRHDTVYWYQQGPGQDPQFLISFYEKMQSDKGSIPDRFSAQQFSDYHSELNMSSLELGDSALYFCASRPEGTGVYNEQFFGPGTRLTVL.

This clonotype was detected ten times or more. The chain carries TRBV6-2 or TRBV6-3 and TRBJ2-7; 9 nucleotides line up with TRBD1. V shed 3 bases, J shed 7 bases, and the junction held 16 bases outside the gene matches. This CDR3 region has 17 residues. Germline V gene sequence: CDR1 MNHEY, CDR2 SVGEGT. CDR3: CASSYSPGQGNRGEQYF. The DNA for the CDR3 is TGTGCCAGCAGTTATTCACCGGGACAGGGCAACAGGGGAGAGCAGTACTTC.

This clonotype was counted between two and nine times. This chain connects TRBV27 to TRBJ2-1, with 10 nucleotides matching TRBD2. CDR1 and CDR2 (germline): MNHEY, SMNVEV (reference sequence). The CDR3 is made up of 13 amino acids. Trimming took 5 bases from V and 5 from J; bases not matched to a gene: 0. This chain's CDR3 is CASSGLADNEQFF. For the CDR3, the DNA is TGTGCCAGCAGTGGACTAGCGGACAATGAGCAGTTCTTC.

This clonotype was seen repeatedly, ten times or more. The gene calls are TRBV7-9 and TRBJ2-1; tentative D call: TRBD2 (6 bases). V lost 3 bases, J lost 2 bases, and 17 bases lay in between. Germline V gives CDR1 SEHNR, CDR2 FQNEAQ (reference sequence). The CDR3 is made up of 17 amino acids. The CDR3 DNA reads TGTGCCAGCAGCTTCCCCGCTGAGGCGGGGACCTACAATGAGCAGTTCTTC. It specifies CASSFPAEAGTYNEQFF.

The sample holds many counts of this clonotype. V usage is TRBV7-9 and J usage is TRBJ2-7, with unresolved D. The germline V and J ends were trimmed by 6 bases and 1 base, with 7 bases remaining between them. CDR3 size: 12 residues. Germline assignment: CDR1 SEHNR and CDR2 FQNEAQ (reference sequence). Written as DNA, the CDR3 is TGTGCCAGCAGTACAAGGTCCTACGAGCAGTACTTC. It translates to CASSTRSYEQYF.

As for this clonotype: A much more abundant neighbour one base away suggests this may be a read error. The chain couples TRBV20-1 to TRBJ2-1; D is ambiguous. Trimming left V 0 bases short and J 6 bases short, with 15 bases between. The CDR3 is made up of 15 amino acids. The V gene's germline CDR1 is DFQATT and CDR2 SNEGSKA (reference sequence). The CDR3 here is CSARDPYRDTNEQFF. In DNA, the CDR3 is TGCAGTGCTAGAGATCCGTACCGCGACACCAATGAGCAGTTCTTC.

This clonotype was picked up many times. The chain combines TRBV25-1 with TRBJ2-3; D uncertain. The CDR3 is made up of 17 amino acids. The V and J ends lost 6 bases and 2 bases respectively, with 21 bases between them. Germline V gene data show CDR1 as MGHDK and CDR2 as SYGVNS. CDR3 nucleotide sequence: TGTGCCAGCAGGGGCTCGGCAGTCAGCTCGAACACAGATACGCAGTATTTT. Its protein product is CASRGSAVSSNTDTQYF.

This chain joins TRBV7-9 and TRBJ2-7; tentative D call: TRBD1 (5 bases). Trimming cost V 6 bases and J 5 bases, with 11 bases left between them. Germline-derived CDR1 and CDR2 are SEHNR and FQNEAQ (reference sequence). This CDR3 comprises 12 residues. The CDR3 nucleotides are TGTGCCAGCAGTCAGGGAATCAACGAGCAGTACTTC. This translates into CASSQGINEQYF.